Below are 2 T cell receptor beta chains sequenced from a single sample in a study of T cell repertoires in cytomegalovirus infection. TCRdb re-derived calls from the reads in MiXCR, one entry per CDR3 protein. In the table there are 550,000 to 850,000 distinct CDR3 sequences, roughly 30% of which are singletons. Their target antigens are unknown. Sequencing was performed on cultured PBMCs, taken from culture after CMV antigen stimulation. These receptor sequences come from a human donor in good health (CMV status not recorded). Some clones in this sample may be carry-over from other donors' samples.

This clonotype has just a few counts. The rearrangement uses TRBV6-5 and TRBJ2-3; TRBD2 matches 9 bases. Germline CDR1 is MNHEY and CDR2 is SVGAGI. With 7 bases clipped from V and 5 bases from J, the junction kept 10 bases outside the gene matches. There are 15 residues in the CDR3. Here the CDR3 DNA reads TGTGCCAGCAACCCGGCCGGGACTAGCTTAGATACGCAGTATTTT. Translated: CASNPAGTSLDTQYF.

The chain combines TRBV20-1 with TRBJ1-1, with a tentative D call TRBD1 (6 bases). The CDR3 runs to 13 residues. Germline CDR1 DFQATT, CDR2 SNEGSKA (reference sequence). With 8 bases removed from V and 5 bases from J, the gap between germline ends came to 18 bases. The CDR3: CSQNERRGTEAFF. CDR3 in DNA: TGCAGTCAAAACGAGCGAAGGGGGACTGAAGCTTTCTTT.